This record concerns one TCR beta chain sequence. This clonotype was seen a few times. Its target antigen remains unknown. Base qualities were left out, and no much larger clone turns up one base away. TCR beta CDR3 regions were amplified from RNA transcripts for repertoire sequencing. A first-round RT-PCR used HTBI primers with the Qiagen OneStep RT-PCR kit, followed by a second-round multiplex PCR, size selection and purification. Sequencing of the libraries was carried out on an Illumina HiSeq2000 in paired-end mode with 100 bp reads. From the authors' description of their analysis: SOAPnuke was used for read processing, and reads with adapters, uncalled bases, a mean Phred below 15, or no exact constant-primer or identifier match were discarded. COPE v1.2.5 was used to merge high-quality paired reads. Each unique nucleotide sequence was treated as a clonotype, and MiTCR v1.1 was used to align the clonotypes to the IMGT TRB V, D and J references. The analysis was limited to V-J combinations with a frequency above 0.0001, which together covered over 98% of repertoires. For each V-J combination, a TCR clonal expansion and chaos score was defined as F50 clonal expansion divided by the chaos observed in the TCRdist matrix. Features were reduced by Welch's t-statistics and random forest to around 14 V-J combinations, which fed a naive Bayes classifier. Thyroid-blood repertoire similarity was quantified with the Morisita-Horn index. Starting from the raw public reads, TCRdb applied fastp trimming at Q25, assembled clones with MiXCR and retained in-frame beta chains. A single entry per CDR3 protein holds the most common genes and DNA from its merged rows. The V and J calls follow TCRdb's processing rather than the paper's. The sample has 230,000 or so distinct CDR3 sequences on record, around 50% of them singletons. Roughly 45% of the sample rests with the top ten.

Per the germline V gene, SGHTA is the CDR1 and FQGNSA is the CDR2. From the cysteine up to the phenylalanine, the CDR3 has a length of 16 residues. This entry keeps only the CDR3 DNA: 48 bases, framed from base 1. V is shortened by 1 base, J by 0 bases, and the region joining them spans 10 bases. This sample was taken from a study of Graves' ophthalmopathy and Graves' hyperthyroidism listed by TCRdb under 2018. As for the study more broadly: Peripheral blood was collected at initial diagnosis, prior to any treatment. The study used TCR beta repertoire signatures to distinguish Graves' ophthalmopathy from Graves' hyperthyroidism and to predict progression to ophthalmopathy. For independent validation, a separate cohort was made up of some 18 hyperthyroidism patients plus 17 patients who later progressed from hyperthyroidism to ophthalmopathy. After sampling, hyperthyroidism patients received methimazole starting at 30 mg daily, and ophthalmopathy patients received high-dose intravenous methylprednisolone. In total, over 130 blood samples were TCR-sequenced: around 42 ophthalmopathy, some 75 hyperthyroidism and approximately 17 hyperthyroidism-to-ophthalmopathy patients. To explore V-J signatures that separate ophthalmopathy from hyperthyroidism, a discovery set of about a hundred patients was enrolled, consisting of more than 40 with ophthalmopathy and about 60 with stable hyperthyroidism. In more than five hyperthyroidism patients, the T-cell repertoires found in thyroid tissue were compared with those found in blood. Results the study describes overall, beyond this receptor: Most expanded thyroid clonotypes with a frequency above 0.001 also appeared in blood, which suggests that blood repertoires may reflect the immune response in the thyroid. No statistical method was used to predetermine the sample size, and group allocation was not hidden from the investigators. The 13-signature model separated ophthalmopathy from stable hyperthyroidism with approximately 90% sensitivity and 81.08% specificity in cross-validation, and 80%/75% in the test set. In validation, the model predicted ophthalmopathy progression with roughly 68% sensitivity and approximately 75% specificity; some 13 predicted patients were CT-confirmed with GO in a median of around 6 months.

Ophthalmopathy patients were characterized by moderately to severely active disease, a Clinical Activity Score of at least 3, a NOSPECS grade of at least 4, and a disease duration under 3 months. Patients were excluded if they had other autoimmune diseases, uncontrolled infections, pregnancy or lactation. Clinical symptoms, serum thyroxine, TRAb, thyroid ultrasound and orbital computed tomography formed the basis of the diagnosis. Using Ficoll-Paque density gradient centrifugation, PBMCs were isolated from 9.5 to 10 ml of fresh peripheral blood. Trizol reagent was used to extract the total RNA, and its quality was then checked on an Agilent 2100 Bioanalyzer.

Sequencing was carried out using peripheral blood. The TCR was taken from an adult man with Graves' ophthalmopathy. In this chain, TRBV7-2 is recombined with TRBJ1-3, with TRBD1 as a weak D call on 6 bases. In nucleotides, the sequence is TGTGCCAGCAGCTTAGGGGGACACCACTCTGGAAACACCATATATTTT. The encoded protein is CASSLGGHHSGNTIYF.